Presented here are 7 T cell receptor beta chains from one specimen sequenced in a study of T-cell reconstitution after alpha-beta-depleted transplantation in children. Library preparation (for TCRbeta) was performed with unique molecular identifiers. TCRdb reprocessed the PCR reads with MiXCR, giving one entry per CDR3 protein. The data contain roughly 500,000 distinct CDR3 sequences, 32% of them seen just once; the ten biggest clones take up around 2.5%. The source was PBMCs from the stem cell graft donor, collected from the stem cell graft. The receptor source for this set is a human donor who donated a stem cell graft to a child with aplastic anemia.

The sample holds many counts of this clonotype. The CDR3 bases are TGCAGTGCTTATACAGGTTCCAGCTCCTACGAGCAGTACTTC. Protein product: CSAYTGSSSYEQYF. V usage is TRBV20-1 and J usage is TRBJ2-7, with a possible D match to TRBD1 (5 bases). V was cut by 5 bases and J by 0 bases, with 14 bases left in between. This CDR3 is 14 amino acids long. The germline CDR1 and CDR2 sequences are DFQATT and SNEGSKA (reference sequence).

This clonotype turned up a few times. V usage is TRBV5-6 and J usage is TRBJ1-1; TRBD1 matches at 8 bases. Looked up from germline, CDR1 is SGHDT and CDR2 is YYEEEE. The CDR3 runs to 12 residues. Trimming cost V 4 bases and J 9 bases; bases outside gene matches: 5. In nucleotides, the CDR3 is TGTGCCAGCAGCCGGGACAGGCTCCAAGCTTTCTTT. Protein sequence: CASSRDRLQAFF.

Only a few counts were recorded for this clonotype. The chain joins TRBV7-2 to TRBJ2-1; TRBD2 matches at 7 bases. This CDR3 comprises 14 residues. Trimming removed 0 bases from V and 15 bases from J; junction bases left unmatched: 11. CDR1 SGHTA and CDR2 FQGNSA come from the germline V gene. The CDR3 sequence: CASSLAALADHRFF. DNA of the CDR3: TGTGCCAGCAGCTTAGCGGCGCTAGCGGACCACCGGTTCTTC.

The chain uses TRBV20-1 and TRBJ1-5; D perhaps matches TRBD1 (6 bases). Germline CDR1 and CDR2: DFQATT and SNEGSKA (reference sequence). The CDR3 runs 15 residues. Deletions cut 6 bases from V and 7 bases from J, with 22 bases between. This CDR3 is CSARNAGARGQPQHF. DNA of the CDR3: TGCAGTGCCCGAAACGCGGGGGCGCGGGGCCAGCCCCAGCATTTT.

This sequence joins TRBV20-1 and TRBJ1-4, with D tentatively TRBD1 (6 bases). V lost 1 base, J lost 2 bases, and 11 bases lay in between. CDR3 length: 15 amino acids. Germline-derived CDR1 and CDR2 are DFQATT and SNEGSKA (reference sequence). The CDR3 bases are TGCAGTGCTAGAGCCAGGGGCGGGACTAATGAAAAACTGTTTTTT. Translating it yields CSARARGGTNEKLFF.

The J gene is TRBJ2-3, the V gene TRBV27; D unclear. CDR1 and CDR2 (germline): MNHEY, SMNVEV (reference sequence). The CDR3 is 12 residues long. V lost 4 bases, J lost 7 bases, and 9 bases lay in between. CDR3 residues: CASSSTSYTQYF. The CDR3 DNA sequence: TGTGCCAGCAGTTCAACGTCATATACGCAGTATTTT.

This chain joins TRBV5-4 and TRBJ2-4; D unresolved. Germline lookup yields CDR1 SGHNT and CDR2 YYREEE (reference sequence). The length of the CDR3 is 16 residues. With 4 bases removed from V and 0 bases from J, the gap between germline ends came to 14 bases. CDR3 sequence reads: CASSTQQRLAKNIQYF. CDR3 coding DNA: TGTGCCAGCAGCACCCAACAGCGTCTAGCCAAAAACATTCAGTACTTC.